Listed here are 27 T cell receptor beta chains from one sample, sequenced in a study of T-cell memory formation after mild COVID-19. From the 5' RACE reads, TCRdb called clonotypes with MiXCR, one entry per CDR3 protein. The repertoire includes roughly 320,000 distinct CDR3 sequences, 25% to 30% of them detected once, and approximately 12% sits in the top ten. Sequencing was carried out using PBMCs or a T cell subset sorted from them (not recorded which). These receptor sequences come from an adult woman who had mild COVID-19 (a few samples of this study predate the infection). Cell type and time point are not known.

This clonotype occurred a few times. This chain links TRBV29-1 with TRBJ2-7; D may be TRBD2 (6 bases). Per germline, CDR1 SQVTM and CDR2 ANQGSEA. With 4 bases removed from V and 3 bases from J, the gap between germline ends came to 16 bases. The CDR3 consists of 14 residues. The CDR3 DNA is TGCAGCGTTGGGGGTGGAGGGCGAGGCTACGAGCAGTACTTC. This translates into CSVGGGGRGYEQYF.

V usage is TRBV7-8 and J usage is TRBJ2-5; TRBD2 matches 11 bases. This CDR3 contains 15 residues. J gave up 1 base and V 8 bases, and 6 bases lay outside the gene matches. Germline CDR1 SGHVS, CDR2 FQNEAQ. For the CDR3, the DNA is TGTGCCAGCGGGCGACTAGCGGGGAGCCAAGAGACCCAGTACTTC. Protein sequence: CASGRLAGSQETQYF. Combining the CDR3 with reference TRBV7-8 and TRBJ2-5 gives the whole variable domain GAGVSQSPRYKVAKRGQDVALRCDPISGHVSLFWYQQALGQGPEFLTYFQNEAQLDKSGLPSDRFFAERPEGSVSTLKIQRTQQEDSAVYLCASGRLAGSQETQYFGPGTRLLVL.

This clonotype was counted between two and nine times. This rearrangement joins TRBV4-3 to TRBJ1-5, with a weak D call TRBD1 (6 bases). CDR1 and CDR2 (germline): LGHNA, YSLEER. The V gene lost 0 bases and the J gene lost 0 bases, with 12 bases spanning the gap. The CDR3 sequence is 17 residues long. The CDR3 DNA reads as TGCGCCAGCAGCCAAGATTGGGGACACAGTAGCAATCAGCCCCAGCATTTT. Translation gives CASSQDWGHSSNQPQHF.

The V gene is TRBV29-1, the J gene TRBJ2-3, with D possibly TRBD1 on 6 matching bases. V was shortened by 6 bases and J by 2 bases, with 15 bases between the two germline ends. CDR1 is SQVTM and CDR2 is ANQGSEA in the germline V gene. CDR3 length: 14 residues. The CDR3 DNA reads TGCAGCGTCATACAGGGAGTACTCACAGATACGCAGTATTTT. This gives the protein CSVIQGVLTDTQYF.

The sample holds a few counts of this clonotype. This sequence joins TRBV6-5 and TRBJ2-5, with 7 bases matching TRBD1. This CDR3 has 16 amino acids. The V gene end was trimmed by 2 bases and the J gene end by 5 bases; junction bases not matched to a gene: 11. Germline V CDR1 and CDR2: MNHEY, SVGAGI. The CDR3 here is CASSYTPGQREETQYF. CDR3 in DNA: TGTGCCAGCAGTTACACACCGGGACAGAGGGAGGAGACCCAGTACTTC.

This clonotype was observed once. The V gene is TRBV3-1, the J gene TRBJ2-7, with 9 bases aligning to TRBD1. V shed 4 bases and J 5 bases; nucleotides not matched to a gene: 9. CDR3 length: 15 amino acids. In germline, CDR1 is LGHDT, CDR2 YNNKEL (reference sequence). The CDR3 sequence is CASSPVQGASHEQYF. Here the CDR3 DNA reads TGTGCCAGCAGCCCCGTACAGGGGGCAAGCCACGAGCAGTACTTC.

The chain employs TRBV20-1 and TRBJ2-7; TRBD2 is a possible D gene (5 bases). Trimming removed 5 bases from V and 4 bases from J, with 21 bases in between. In germline, CDR1 is DFQATT, CDR2 SNEGSKA (reference sequence). The CDR3 runs to 15 residues. CDR3 loop: CSAVIPAGDKYEQYF. In DNA, the CDR3 is TGCAGTGCTGTTATCCCTGCGGGTGACAAGTACGAGCAGTACTTC.

The V call is TRBV12-3 or TRBV12-4, the J call TRBJ2-5; D possibly matches TRBD1 or TRBD2 (5 bases each). This CDR3 contains 14 residues. V lost 5 bases and J lost 9, with 19 bases in between. This CDR3 reads CASSPVGTPEAQYF. DNA for the CDR3: TGTGCCAGCAGTCCCGTCGGGACCCCTGAAGCCCAGTACTTC.

The gene calls are TRBV24-1 and TRBJ2-1; TRBD2 matches at 10 bases. Germline assignment: CDR1 KGHDR and CDR2 SFDVKD. V was pared by 6 bases and J by 5 bases, with 18 bases of the junction left unmatched. CDR3 length equals 19 residues. This CDR3 is CATSPRGSSRLAGDNEQFF. CDR3 bases: TGTGCCACCAGTCCTCGTGGTAGCTCTAGGCTAGCGGGAGACAATGAGCAGTTCTTC.

The chain uses TRBV18 and TRBJ2-5, with D unclear. Trimming took 3 bases from V and 1 from J, leaving 9 bases between them. CDR1 is KGHSH, CDR2 LQKENI, per germline. The CDR3 contains 14 residues. The CDR3 spells CASSPVQIQETQYF. The CDR3, as DNA: TGTGCCAGCTCACCGGTACAGATCCAAGAGACCCAGTACTTC.

This clonotype was counted only a few times. The chain couples TRBV12-3 or TRBV12-4 to TRBJ1-1; D not resolved. V was clipped by 2 bases and J by 8 bases, with 12 bases between them. The CDR3 is 13 amino acids. The CDR3 protein is CASSLSGPKEAFF. The CDR3 nucleotides are TGTGCCAGCAGTTTATCGGGCCCAAAAGAAGCTTTCTTT.

This chain uses TRBV24-1 with TRBJ1-5, with D possibly matching TRBD1 (5 bases). The CDR3 contains 16 residues. Germline V gene lookup returns CDR1 KGHDR and CDR2 SFDVKD. The V end lost 4 bases, the J end lost 1 base, and 13 bases lay between the germline ends. The CDR3 is CATSERSGKSNQPQHF. The DNA of the CDR3 is TGTGCCACCAGTGAGAGATCAGGGAAAAGCAATCAGCCCCAGCATTTT.

The chain's CDR3 is CASSRTLAGSTDTQYF. Here the CDR3 DNA reads TGTGCCAGCAGTCGAACCCTGGCAGGCAGCACAGATACGCAGTATTTT. This chain connects TRBV12-3 or TRBV12-4 to TRBJ2-3; D is unclear. The ends were cut back, 5 bases at V and 0 bases at J, with 15 bases in the middle. The CDR3 has 16 residues.

This rearrangement joins TRBV10-3 to TRBJ1-1; D is unclear. CDR3 length equals 14 residues. V lost 5 bases and J lost 0, with 10 bases in between. Germline lookup yields CDR1 ENHRY and CDR2 SYGVKD. The CDR3 nucleotides read TGTGCCATCAGTCCTATTCAGGTGAACACTGAAGCTTTCTTT. This codes for CAISPIQVNTEAFF.

This clonotype was seen more than once but under ten times. This rearrangement joins TRBV7-8 to TRBJ2-1; no reliable D call. V dropped 5 bases and J dropped 8 bases, with 22 bases sitting between them. Germline V gene sequence: CDR1 SGHVS, CDR2 FQNEAQ. The CDR3 consists of 16 residues. DNA for the CDR3: TGTGCCAGCAGCCCACGAAGCGCGCTCAGATTGGATGAGCAGTTCTTC. Its translation: CASSPRSALRLDEQFF.

This clonotype showed up just a few times. The chain has TRBV6-5 and TRBJ1-2; 8 bases align to TRBD1. Germline values: CDR1 MNHEY, CDR2 SVGAGI. The J segment lost 4 bases and the V segment lost 4 bases, leaving 14 bases of the junction unmatched. The CDR3 has 17 residues. CDR3 coding DNA: TGTGCCAGCAGTTCCCCAAGGAACAGGGGGACGGCCTATGGCTACACCTTC. It encodes CASSSPRNRGTAYGYTF.

The V gene is TRBV5-4, the J gene TRBJ2-5, with TRBD1 as a possible D gene (7 bases). Germline-derived CDR1 and CDR2 are SGHNT and YYREEE (reference sequence). V gave up 4 bases and J gave up 5 bases, with 15 bases separating them. The CDR3 runs 14 residues. CDR3 protein: CASSLRGADETQYF. The CDR3 DNA reads TGTGCCAGCAGCCTCAGGGGGGCGGATGAGACCCAGTACTTC.

The J gene is TRBJ2-1, the V gene TRBV27; D may match TRBD1 or TRBD2 (5 bases each). CDR1 MNHEY and CDR2 SMNVEV come from the germline V gene (reference sequence). There are 15 residues in the CDR3. With 4 bases removed from V and 7 bases from J, the gap between germline ends came to 17 bases. CDR3 nucleotide sequence: TGTGCCAGCAGTTCCTCGCTGGGGGTGTTGAATGAGCAGTTCTTC. Protein product: CASSSSLGVLNEQFF.

The table lists this clonotype with a few counts. This chain links TRBV5-5 with TRBJ2-1; the match to TRBD2 covers 7 bases. Germline trimming cut 0 bases from V and 9 bases from J; bases unmatched to any gene: 6. The CDR3 extends over 14 amino acids. The germline gives CDR1 SGHKS, CDR2 YYEKEE (reference sequence). In DNA, the CDR3 is TGTGCCAGCAGCTTGGCTTGGGGGGGAGGTGAGCAGTTCTTC. Translated, it gives CASSLAWGGGEQFF. Using reference TRBV5-5 and TRBJ2-1 for the parts outside the CDR3, the full variable domain is DAGVTQSPTHLIKTRGQQVTLRCSPISGHKSVSWYQQVLGQGPQFIFQYYEKEERGRGNFPDRFSARQFPNYSSELNVNALLLGDSALYLCASSLAWGGGEQFFGPGTRLTVL.

This rearrangement joins TRBV2 to TRBJ2-7; TRBD1 might be the D (5 bases). The CDR3 has 15 residues. CDR1 and CDR2 (germline): SNHLY, FYNNEI. V was pared by 3 bases and J by 2 bases, with 14 bases between. The CDR3 coding sequence is TGTGCCAGCAGTGAGGCAACGCGACAGCCCTACGAGCAGTACTTC. It codes for CASSEATRQPYEQYF.

This clonotype has more than one count but fewer than ten. The chain recombines TRBV6-2 or TRBV6-3 with TRBJ2-7; the D is unclear. The CDR3 is 12 residues long. Trimming removed 6 bases at V and 3 bases at J, with 9 bases between. CDR1 is MNHEY and CDR2 is SVGEGT in the germline V gene. As DNA, the CDR3 is TGTGCCAGCAGAACGCTAGGCTACGAGCAGTACTTC. It codes for CASRTLGYEQYF.

The chain joins TRBV12-3 or TRBV12-4 to TRBJ1-2, with D maybe TRBD1 (6 bases). This CDR3 has 15 residues. V dropped 5 bases and J dropped 3 bases, with 16 bases sitting between them. The CDR3 DNA is TGTGCCAGCAGTCCTCGGGGGGCGCATGACTATGGCTACACCTTC. This translates into CASSPRGAHDYGYTF.

CDR3 DNA sequence: TGTGCCAGCGGCCCCCCTCTTACCGGGACAGGGGTTTATGAGCAGTACTTC. Encoded protein: CASGPPLTGTGVYEQYF. J is TRBJ2-7 and V is TRBV7-9; 10 positions agree with TRBD1. The germline CDR1 and CDR2 sequences are SEHNR and FQNEAQ (reference sequence). Trimming cost V 8 bases and J 7 bases; bases outside gene matches: 20. The CDR3 is 17 residues long.

The V gene is TRBV20-1, the J gene TRBJ2-1; either TRBD1 or TRBD2 may fit D (5 bases each). V lost 0 bases and J 5 bases, leaving 17 bases between the germline ends. The CDR3 loop spans 16 amino acids. CDR1 is DFQATT and CDR2 is SNEGSKA in the germline V gene (reference sequence). The CDR3 is CSARDNGPRDHNEQFF. The CDR3 region has the DNA TGCAGTGCTAGAGATAATGGGCCCCGGGACCACAATGAGCAGTTCTTC.

This clonotype was detected a few times. The chain is built from TRBV4-1 and TRBJ1-2, with TRBD1 as a possible D gene (6 bases). Looked up from germline, CDR1 is MGHRA and CDR2 is YSYEKL. This CDR3 spans 16 amino acids. V lost 5 bases and J lost 4, with 20 bases in between. As DNA, the CDR3 is TGCGCCAGCAGCGTGCTTCCGGGGGCGCGGGGCTATGGCTACACCTTC. Encoded protein: CASSVLPGARGYGYTF.

Only one count was recorded for this clonotype. The rearrangement uses TRBV5-1 and TRBJ2-6, with D perhaps TRBD1 (6 bases). V lost 0 bases and J lost 0, with 13 bases in between. There are 18 residues in the CDR3. Germline V gene lookup returns CDR1 SGHRS and CDR2 YFSETQ. The CDR3 loop is CASSLAGQSPSGANVLTF. The CDR3 DNA is TGCGCCAGCAGCTTGGCAGGACAGAGTCCCTCTGGGGCCAACGTCCTGACTTTC.

This clonotype has just a few counts. V is TRBV15 and J is TRBJ2-5, with TRBD2 matching 8 bases. The CDR3 has 15 residues. CDR1 is LNHNV and CDR2 is YYDKDF in the germline V gene (reference sequence). J was trimmed by 3 bases and V by 0 bases; bases with no gene match: 3. The CDR3 bases are TGTGCCACCAGCAGAGAGGTGCGGGAGGAAGAGACCCAGTACTTC. This codes for CATSREVREEETQYF.